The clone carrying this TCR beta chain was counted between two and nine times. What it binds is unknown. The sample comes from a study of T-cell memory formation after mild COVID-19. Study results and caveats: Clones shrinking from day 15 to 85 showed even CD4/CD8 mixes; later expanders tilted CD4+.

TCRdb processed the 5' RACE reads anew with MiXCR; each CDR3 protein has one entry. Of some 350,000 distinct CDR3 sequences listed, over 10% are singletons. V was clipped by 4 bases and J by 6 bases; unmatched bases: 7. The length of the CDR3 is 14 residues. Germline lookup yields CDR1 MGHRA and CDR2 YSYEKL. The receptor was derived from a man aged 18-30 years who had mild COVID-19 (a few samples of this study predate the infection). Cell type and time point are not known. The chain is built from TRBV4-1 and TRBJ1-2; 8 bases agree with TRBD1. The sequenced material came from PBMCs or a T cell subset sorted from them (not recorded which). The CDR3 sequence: CASSRTGTGDGYTF. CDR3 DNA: TGCGCCAGCAGCCGTACCGGGACAGGAGATGGCTACACCTTC.